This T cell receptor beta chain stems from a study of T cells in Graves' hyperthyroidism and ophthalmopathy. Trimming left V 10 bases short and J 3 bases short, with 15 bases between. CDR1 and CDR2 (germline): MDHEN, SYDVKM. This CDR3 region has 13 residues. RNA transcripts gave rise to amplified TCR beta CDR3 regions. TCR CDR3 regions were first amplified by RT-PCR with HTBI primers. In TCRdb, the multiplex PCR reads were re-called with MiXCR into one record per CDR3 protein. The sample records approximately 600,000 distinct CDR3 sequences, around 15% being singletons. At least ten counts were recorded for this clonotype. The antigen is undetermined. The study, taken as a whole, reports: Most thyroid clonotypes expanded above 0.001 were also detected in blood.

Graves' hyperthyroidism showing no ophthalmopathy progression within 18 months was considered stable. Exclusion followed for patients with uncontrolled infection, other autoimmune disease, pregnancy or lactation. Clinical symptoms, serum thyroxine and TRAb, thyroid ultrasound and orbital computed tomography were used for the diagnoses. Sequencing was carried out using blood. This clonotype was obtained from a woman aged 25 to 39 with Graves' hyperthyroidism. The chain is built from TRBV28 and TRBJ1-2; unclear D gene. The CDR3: CAIQPQRDYGYTF. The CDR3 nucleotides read TGTGCCATACAGCCTCAAAGGGACTATGGCTACACCTTC.